Listed below are T cell receptor beta chains from one sample, sequenced in a study of blood T cell repertoires in COVID-19. The assay was immunoSEQ multiplex PCR, and TCRdb's table has in-frame clones only and misses some. Of hundreds of thousands of clones listed, 85% are singletons. The specimen was PBMCs or T cells enriched from blood (not recorded which). The receptors stem from a woman between 45 and 65 years old who had recovered from COVID-19. Both conserved end residues are part of each CDR3. A D gene is named only where the DNA matches it firmly.

j_gene | d_gene | v_gene | CDR3aa | CDR3nt
TRBJ2-7 | - | TRBV19 | CASSKNNYEQYF | TGTGCCAGTAGTAAAAATAACTACGAGCAGTACTTC
TRBJ1-6 | - | TRBV7-6 | CASSLELYNSPLHF | TGTGCCAGCAGCTTAGAGCTCTATAATTCACCCCTCCACTTT
TRBJ1-1 | - | TRBV28 | CASLGLGFLNTEAFF | TGTGCCAGCCTGGGACTCGGCTTCTTGAACACTGAAGCTTTCTTT
TRBJ2-7 | - | TRBV10-3 | CAISDGGLSYEQYF | TGTGCCATCAGTGATGGGGGACTCTCCTACGAGCAGTACTTC
TRBJ2-4 | - | TRBV28 | CASSSPSGVKNIQYF | TGTGCCAGCAGTTCTCCCTCGGGGGTCAAAAACATTCAGTACTTC
TRBJ1-1 | - | TRBV7-9 | CASSLVGGRREAFF | TGTGCCAGCAGCTTAGTCGGAGGGAGGCGTGAAGCTTTCTTT
TRBJ2-7 | - | TRBV7-9 | CASSLVQSYEQYF | TGTGCCAGCAGCTTAGTGCAGTCATACGAGCAGTACTTC
TRBJ2-7 | - | TRBV5-1 | CASSLNSDRTYEQYF | TGCGCCAGCAGCTTAAACAGCGACAGAACCTACGAGCAGTACTTC
TRBJ2-7 | TRBD1 | TRBV18 | CASSLPQGWRTYEQYF | TGTGCCAGCTCACTCCCACAGGGGTGGAGGACCTACGAGCAGTACTTC
TRBJ1-1 | - | TRBV10-3 | CAISEKQIMNTEAFF | TGTGCCATCAGTGAAAAACAGATAATGAACACTGAAGCTTTCTTT
TRBJ1-1 | TRBD1 | TRBV6-2/TRBV6-3 | CASSFTAGGNTEAFF | TGTGCCAGCAGTTTCACTGCAGGGGGGAACACTGAAGCTTTCTTT
TRBJ1-2 | TRBD1 | TRBV5-1 | CASMGQVNYGYTF | TGCGCCAGCATGGGACAGGTTAACTATGGCTACACCTTC
TRBJ2-7 | - | TRBV10-1 | CASSESILSAGYEQYF | TGCGCCAGCAGTGAGTCGATACTTTCTGCTGGCTACGAGCAGTACTTC
TRBJ2-2 | - | TRBV4-1 | CASSQVVARTGELFF | TGCGCCAGCAGCCAAGTTGTAGCGCGAACCGGGGAGCTGTTTTTT
TRBJ1-6 | - | TRBV12-3/TRBV12-4 | CASSFSTFTPLHF | TGTGCCAGCAGTTTTTCTACTTTCACACCCCTCCACTTT
TRBJ1-6 | - | TRBV21-1 | CATKGGGNSPLHF | TGTGCCACCAAAGGAGGGGGCAATTCACCCCTCCACTTT
TRBJ1-2 | - | TRBV10-2 | CASSGRGPDGGGYTF | TGCGCCAGCAGTGGACGTGGCCCCGACGGGGGAGGCTACACCTTC
TRBJ1-1 | TRBD1 | TRBV11-2 | CATGRTGMGYTEAFF | TGTGCCACCGGCAGGACAGGGATGGGGTACACTGAAGCTTTCTTT
TRBJ2-3 | TRBD1 | TRBV30 | CAWTTDRGHTDTQYF | TGTGCCTGGACTACCGACAGGGGGCACACAGATACGCAGTATTTT
TRBJ1-2 | TRBD1 | TRBV25-1 | CASRSWTGAGYTF | TGTGCCAGCAGAAGTTGGACAGGGGCTGGCTACACCTTC